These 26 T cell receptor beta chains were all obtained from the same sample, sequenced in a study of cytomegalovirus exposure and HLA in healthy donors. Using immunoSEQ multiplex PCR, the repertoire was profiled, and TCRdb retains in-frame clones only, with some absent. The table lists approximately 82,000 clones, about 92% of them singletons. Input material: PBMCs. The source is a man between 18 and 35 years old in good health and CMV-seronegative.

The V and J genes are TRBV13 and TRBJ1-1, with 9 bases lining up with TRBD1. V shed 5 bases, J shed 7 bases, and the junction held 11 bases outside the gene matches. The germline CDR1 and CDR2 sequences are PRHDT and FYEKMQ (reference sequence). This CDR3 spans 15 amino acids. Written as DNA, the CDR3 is TGTGCCAGCAGCCCTACGGGACAGGGCCTTAATGAAGCTTTCTTT. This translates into CASSPTGQGLNEAFF.

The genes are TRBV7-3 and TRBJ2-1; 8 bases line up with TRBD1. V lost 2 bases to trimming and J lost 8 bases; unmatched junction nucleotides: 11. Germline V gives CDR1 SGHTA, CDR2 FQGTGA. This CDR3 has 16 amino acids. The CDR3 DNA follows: TGTGCCAGCAGCTTACCGACAGGGGCTGGGGCCTATGAGCAGTTCTTC. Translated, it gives CASSLPTGAGAYEQFF.

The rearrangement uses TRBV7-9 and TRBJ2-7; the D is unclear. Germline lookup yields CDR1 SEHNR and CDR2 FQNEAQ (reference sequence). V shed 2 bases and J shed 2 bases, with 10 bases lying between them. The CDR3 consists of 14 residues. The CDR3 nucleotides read TGTGCCAGCAGCTTAAGTTACCTAACCTACGAGCAGTACTTC. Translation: CASSLSYLTYEQYF.

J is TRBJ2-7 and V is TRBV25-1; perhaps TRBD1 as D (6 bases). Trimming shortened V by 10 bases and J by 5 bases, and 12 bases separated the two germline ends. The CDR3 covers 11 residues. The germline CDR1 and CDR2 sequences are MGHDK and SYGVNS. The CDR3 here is CATSRGHEQYF. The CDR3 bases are TGTGCCACCTCCAGGGGACACGAGCAGTACTTC.

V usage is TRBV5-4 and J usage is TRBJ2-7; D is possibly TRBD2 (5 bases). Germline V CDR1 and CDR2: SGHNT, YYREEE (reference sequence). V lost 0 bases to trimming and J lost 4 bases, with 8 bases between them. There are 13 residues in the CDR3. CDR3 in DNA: TGTGCCAGCAGCTTGGTGGCGGGTTACGAGCAGTACTTC. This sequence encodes CASSLVAGYEQYF. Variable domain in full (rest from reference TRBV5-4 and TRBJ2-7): ETGVTQSPTHLIKTRGQQVTLRCSSQSGHNTVSWYQQALGQGPQFIFQYYREEENGRGNFPPRFSGLQFPNYSSELNVNALELDDSALYLCASSLVAGYEQYFGPGTRLTVT.

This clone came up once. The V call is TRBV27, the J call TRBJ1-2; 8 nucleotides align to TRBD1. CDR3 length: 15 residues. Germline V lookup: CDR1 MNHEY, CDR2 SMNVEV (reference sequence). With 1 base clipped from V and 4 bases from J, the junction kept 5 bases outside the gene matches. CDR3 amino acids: CASSLLQTGGYGYTF. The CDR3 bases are TGTGCCAGCAGTTTATTACAAACAGGGGGCTATGGCTACACCTTC.

The CDR3 loop is CASTPTGNEETQYF. The CDR3, as DNA: TGTGCCAGCACCCCGACAGGGAACGAAGAGACCCAGTACTTC. This chain uses TRBV7-8 with TRBJ2-5; 7 bases agree with TRBD1. The J segment lost 3 bases and the V segment lost 7 bases, leaving 8 bases of the junction unmatched. CDR1 and CDR2 (germline): SGHVS, FQNEAQ. This CDR3 spans 14 amino acids.

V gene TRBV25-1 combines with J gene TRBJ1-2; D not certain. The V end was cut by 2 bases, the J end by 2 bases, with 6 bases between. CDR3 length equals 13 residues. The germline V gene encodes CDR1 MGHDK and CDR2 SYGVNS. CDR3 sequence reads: CASSENSNYGYTF. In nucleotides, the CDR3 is TGTGCCAGCAGTGAAAACTCCAACTATGGCTACACCTTC.

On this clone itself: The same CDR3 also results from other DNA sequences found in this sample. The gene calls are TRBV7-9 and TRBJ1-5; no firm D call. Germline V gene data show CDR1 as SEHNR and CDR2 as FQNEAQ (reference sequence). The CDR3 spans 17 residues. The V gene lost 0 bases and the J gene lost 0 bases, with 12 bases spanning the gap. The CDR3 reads CASSLAGGPYSNQPQHF. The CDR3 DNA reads TGTGCCAGCAGCTTAGCGGGCGGGCCCTATAGCAATCAGCCCCAGCATTTT.

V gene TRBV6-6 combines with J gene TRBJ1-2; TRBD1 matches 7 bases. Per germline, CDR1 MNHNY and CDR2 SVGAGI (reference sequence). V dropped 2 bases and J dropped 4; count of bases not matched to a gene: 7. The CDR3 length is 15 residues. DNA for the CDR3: TGTGCCAGCAGTTACGCCTTTCGGGACAGCTATGGCTACACCTTC. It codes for CASSYAFRDSYGYTF.

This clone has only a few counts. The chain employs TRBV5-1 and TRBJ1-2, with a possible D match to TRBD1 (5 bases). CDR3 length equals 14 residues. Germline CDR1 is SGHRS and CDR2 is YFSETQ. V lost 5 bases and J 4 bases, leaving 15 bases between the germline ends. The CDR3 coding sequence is TGCGCCAGCAGTTCTAACCGGGGGTCCTATGGCTACACCTTC. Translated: CASSSNRGSYGYTF.

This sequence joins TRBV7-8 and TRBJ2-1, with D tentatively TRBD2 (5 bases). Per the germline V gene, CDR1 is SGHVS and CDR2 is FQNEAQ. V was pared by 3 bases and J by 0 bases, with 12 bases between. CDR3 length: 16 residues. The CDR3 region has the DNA TGTGCCAGCAGCTTTGCTGCGGGTGGCTCCTACAATGAGCAGTTCTTC. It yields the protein CASSFAAGGSYNEQFF.

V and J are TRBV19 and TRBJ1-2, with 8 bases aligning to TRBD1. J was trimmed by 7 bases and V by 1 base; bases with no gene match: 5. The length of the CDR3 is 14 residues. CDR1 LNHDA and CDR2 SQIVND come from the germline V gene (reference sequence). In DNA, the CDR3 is TGTGCCAGTAGTATAGCTCGGACAGGGTCTGGCTACACCTTC. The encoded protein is CASSIARTGSGYTF.

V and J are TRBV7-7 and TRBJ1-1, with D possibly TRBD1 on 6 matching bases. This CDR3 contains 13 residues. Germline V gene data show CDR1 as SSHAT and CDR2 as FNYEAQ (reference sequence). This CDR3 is CASPRQVGAEAFF. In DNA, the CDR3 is TGTGCTAGCCCCCGACAGGTCGGGGCTGAAGCTTTCTTT.

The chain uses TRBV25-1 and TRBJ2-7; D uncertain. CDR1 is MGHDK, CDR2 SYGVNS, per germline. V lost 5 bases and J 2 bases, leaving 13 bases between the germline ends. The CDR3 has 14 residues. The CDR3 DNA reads TGTGCCAGCAGTCCCCCGAACATCGCCTACGAGCAGTACTTC. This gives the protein CASSPPNIAYEQYF.

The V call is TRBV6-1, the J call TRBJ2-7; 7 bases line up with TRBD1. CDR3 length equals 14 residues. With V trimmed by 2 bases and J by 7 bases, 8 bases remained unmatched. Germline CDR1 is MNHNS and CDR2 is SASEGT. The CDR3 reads CASSENTAQGEQYF. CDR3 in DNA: TGTGCCAGCAGTGAAAATACAGCACAGGGGGAGCAGTACTTC.

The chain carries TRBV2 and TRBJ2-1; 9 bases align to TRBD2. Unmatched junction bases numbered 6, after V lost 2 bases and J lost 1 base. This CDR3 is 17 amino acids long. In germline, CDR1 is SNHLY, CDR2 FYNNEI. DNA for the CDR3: TGTGCCAGCAGTGAAAGGGCGGGAGGGCCTTCCTACAATGAGCAGTTCTTC. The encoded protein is CASSERAGGPSYNEQFF.

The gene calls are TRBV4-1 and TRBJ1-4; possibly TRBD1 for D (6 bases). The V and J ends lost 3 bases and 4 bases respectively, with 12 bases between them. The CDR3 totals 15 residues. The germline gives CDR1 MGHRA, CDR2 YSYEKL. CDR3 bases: TGCGCCAGCAGCCAGGGCGACAGGAGTAATGAAAAACTGTTTTTT. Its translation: CASSQGDRSNEKLFF.

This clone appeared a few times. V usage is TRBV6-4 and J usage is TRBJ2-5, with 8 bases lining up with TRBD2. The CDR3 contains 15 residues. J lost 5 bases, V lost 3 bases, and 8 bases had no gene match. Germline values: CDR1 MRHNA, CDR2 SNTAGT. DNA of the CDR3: TGTGCCAGCAGTGAAAATAGCGGGGATTTGGAGACCCAGTACTTC. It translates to CASSENSGDLETQYF.

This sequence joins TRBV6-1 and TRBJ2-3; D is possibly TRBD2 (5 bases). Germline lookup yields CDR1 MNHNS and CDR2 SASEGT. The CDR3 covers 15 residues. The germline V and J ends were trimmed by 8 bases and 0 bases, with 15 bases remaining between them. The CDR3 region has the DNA TGTGCCAGCCGGCGGTCGGGGAAAAGCACAGATACGCAGTATTTT. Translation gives CASRRSGKSTDTQYF.

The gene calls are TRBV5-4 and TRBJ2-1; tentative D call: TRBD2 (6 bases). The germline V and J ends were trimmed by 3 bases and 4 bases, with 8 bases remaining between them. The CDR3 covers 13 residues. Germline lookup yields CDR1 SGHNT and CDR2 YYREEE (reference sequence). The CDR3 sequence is CASSSGLYNEQFF. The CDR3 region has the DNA TGTGCCAGCAGCTCAGGACTATACAATGAGCAGTTCTTC.

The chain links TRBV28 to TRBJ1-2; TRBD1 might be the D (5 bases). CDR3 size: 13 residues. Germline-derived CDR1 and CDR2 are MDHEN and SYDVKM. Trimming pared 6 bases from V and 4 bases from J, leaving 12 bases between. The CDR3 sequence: CASSVRQPYGYTF. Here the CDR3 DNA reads TGTGCCAGCAGCGTACGACAGCCCTATGGCTACACCTTC.

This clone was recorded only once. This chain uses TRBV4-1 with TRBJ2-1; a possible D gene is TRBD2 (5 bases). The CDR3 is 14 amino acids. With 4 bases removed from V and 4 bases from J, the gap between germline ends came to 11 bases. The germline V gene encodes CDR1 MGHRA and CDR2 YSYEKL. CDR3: CASSLLGGYNEQFF. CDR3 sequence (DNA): TGCGCCAGCAGCCTCCTAGGAGGATACAATGAGCAGTTCTTC.

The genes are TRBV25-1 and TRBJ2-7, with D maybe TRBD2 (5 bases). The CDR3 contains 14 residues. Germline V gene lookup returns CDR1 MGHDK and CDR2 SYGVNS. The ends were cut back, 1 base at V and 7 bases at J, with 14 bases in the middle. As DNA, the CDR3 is TGTGCCAGCAGTGAATCGGTGGGGAGAACTGAGCAGTACTTC. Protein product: CASSESVGRTEQYF.

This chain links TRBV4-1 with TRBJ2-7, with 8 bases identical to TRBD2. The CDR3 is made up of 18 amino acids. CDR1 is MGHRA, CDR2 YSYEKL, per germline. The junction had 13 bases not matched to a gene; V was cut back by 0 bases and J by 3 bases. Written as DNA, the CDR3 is TGCGCCAGCAGCCAAGAGAATATCGGGGGGGGAATTAACTACGAGCAGTACTTC. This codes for CASSQENIGGGINYEQYF.

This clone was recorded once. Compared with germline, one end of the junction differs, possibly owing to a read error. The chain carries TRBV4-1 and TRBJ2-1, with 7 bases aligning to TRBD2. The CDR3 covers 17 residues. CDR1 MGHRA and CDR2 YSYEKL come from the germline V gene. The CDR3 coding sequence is TGCGCCAGCAGCAAAGACCGGGGCGGGAGTGGGAAAAATGAGCAGTTCTTC. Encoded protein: CASSKDRGGSGKNEQFF.